This TCR beta chain came from a study of blood T cell repertoires in COVID-19. Across the study: PBMCs, B-cell-depleted T cells, or T cells were the source of the cDNA or gDNA that made up the material.

Germline CDR1 reads LNHNV; CDR2 reads YYDKDF (reference sequence). There are 11 residues in the CDR3. Trimming removed 5 bases at V and 7 bases at J, with 8 bases between. The data were produced by immunoSEQ multiplex PCR, yet TCRdb's version contains in-frame clones alone and is incomplete. Found here are 150,000 to 200,000 clones, less than 85% of them singletons; the top ten hold about 3%. The chain links TRBV15 to TRBJ1-1; D ambiguous. Sequenced: peripheral blood. The source is a human donor with acute or convalescent COVID-19. The donor label of this sample is uncertain. The CDR3 bases are TGTGCCACCAGCGCTGACATTGAAGCTTTCTTT. Its translation is CATSADIEAFF.